The 2 T cell receptor beta chains listed next were all sequenced from one sample in a study of T-cell memory formation after mild COVID-19. TCRdb ran MiXCR on the 5' RACE reads and lists one entry per CDR3 protein. Among around 340,000 distinct CDR3 sequences listed, approximately 16% were seen once. The material sequenced was PBMCs or a T cell subset sorted from them (not recorded which). These receptor sequences come from a man aged 18 to 30 who had mild COVID-19 (a few samples of this study predate the infection). Cell type and time point are not known.

This clonotype has just a few counts. The V call is TRBV6-5, the J call TRBJ1-5; tentatively, D is TRBD1 (5 bases). CDR1 and CDR2 from the germline V gene are MNHEY and SVGAGI. The ends were cut back, 5 bases at V and 5 bases at J, with 16 bases in the middle. The CDR3 runs 15 residues. CDR3 residues: CASSPTDRKDQPQHF. DNA of the CDR3: TGTGCCAGCAGTCCCACCGACAGAAAAGATCAGCCCCAGCATTTT.

The genes are TRBV27 and TRBJ2-7, with 8 nucleotides matching TRBD1. The V and J ends lost 5 bases and 6 bases, in that order; junction bases with no gene match: 12. Germline V gene lookup returns CDR1 MNHEY and CDR2 SMNVEV (reference sequence). The CDR3 extends over 15 amino acids. CDR3 loop: CASSLRTGHFAEQYF. For the CDR3, the DNA is TGTGCCAGCAGTCTGCGGACAGGGCATTTTGCCGAGCAGTACTTC.